A selection of T cell receptor beta chains follows, all from one sample in a study of blood T cell repertoires in COVID-19. Profiled with immunoSEQ multiplex PCR; TCRdb holds only in-frame clones, not every one. Counted here are 95,000 to 150,000 clones, over 80% occurring once; the ten biggest clones make up under 4%. The material sequenced was PBMCs or T cells enriched from blood (not recorded which). All receptors derive from a woman aged 30 to 39 who had recovered from COVID-19. Each CDR3 is given with its conserved first and last residue. Fields, in order: CDR3 length, D gene, clone size, V gene, J gene, CDR3 DNA, CDR3 protein. A D gene is named only where the DNA matches it firmly. Only part of the rows carry a size: once, few, many, or a class if the clone is expanded.

len: 13; d_gene: .; abundance: .; v_gene: TRBV18; j_gene: TRBJ1-1; CDR3nt: TGTGCCAGCTCACCTCAGGGAGGCACTGAAGCTTTCTTT; CDR3aa: CASSPQGGTEAFF
len: 14; d_gene: .; abundance: few; v_gene: TRBV27; j_gene: TRBJ2-7; CDR3nt: TGTGCCAGCAGTTTAGACAGGCTGGGGTACGAGCAGTACTTC; CDR3aa: CASSLDRLGYEQYF
len: 15; d_gene: TRBD2; abundance: few; v_gene: TRBV4-2; j_gene: TRBJ2-7; CDR3nt: TGTGCCAGCAGCCGATTTGCGGGAGACACCTACGAGCAGTACTTC; CDR3aa: CASSRFAGDTYEQYF
len: 14; d_gene: .; abundance: .; v_gene: TRBV4-3; j_gene: TRBJ1-5; CDR3nt: TGCGCCAGCAGCCAAGACGTAGAGAATCAGCCCCAGCATTTT; CDR3aa: CASSQDVENQPQHF
len: 18; d_gene: TRBD2; abundance: .; v_gene: TRBV5-5; j_gene: TRBJ2-3; CDR3nt: TGTGCCAGCAGCTCCATACCGGGACTAGCGGCAAACACAGATACGCAGTATTTT; CDR3aa: CASSSIPGLAANTDTQYF
len: 18; d_gene: TRBD1; abundance: .; v_gene: TRBV27; j_gene: TRBJ2-6; CDR3nt: TGTGCCAGCAGTACGGGACAGGGGAAATTCTCTGGGGCCAACGTCCTGACTTTC; CDR3aa: CASSTGQGKFSGANVLTF
len: 16; d_gene: .; abundance: .; v_gene: TRBV7-6; j_gene: TRBJ2-1; CDR3nt: TGTGCCAGCAGCTTAGCCCGGGACACATCCTACAATGAGCAGTTCTTC; CDR3aa: CASSLARDTSYNEQFF
len: 18; d_gene: .; abundance: .; v_gene: TRBV4-1; j_gene: TRBJ1-4; CDR3nt: TGCGCCAGCAGCCAAGCCCCCCCGACAGTTTACACTAATGAAAAACTGTTTTTT; CDR3aa: CASSQAPPTVYTNEKLFF
len: 14; d_gene: TRBD1; abundance: .; v_gene: TRBV18; j_gene: TRBJ2-7; CDR3nt: TGTGCCAGCTCTACGGGACAGGGGGCAGGCGAGCAGTACTTC; CDR3aa: CASSTGQGAGEQYF
len: 14; d_gene: .; abundance: .; v_gene: TRBV4-1; j_gene: TRBJ1-5; CDR3nt: TGCGCCAGCAGCCAAGACCGGACAGTCCAGCCCCAGCATTTT; CDR3aa: CASSQDRTVQPQHF
len: 12; d_gene: TRBD2; abundance: .; v_gene: TRBV7-2; j_gene: TRBJ2-1; CDR3nt: TGTGCCAGCAGCCCTAGCGGCAATGAGCAGTTCTTC; CDR3aa: CASSPSGNEQFF
len: 14; d_gene: TRBD1; abundance: .; v_gene: TRBV19; j_gene: TRBJ1-1; CDR3nt: TGTGCCAGTAGTCCAGGACAGGCGAACACTGAAGCTTTCTTT; CDR3aa: CASSPGQANTEAFF
len: 16; d_gene: .; abundance: .; v_gene: TRBV6-2/TRBV6-3; j_gene: TRBJ2-1; CDR3nt: TGTGCCAGCAGCCCACATTGGGGCAGTGGTTCGGGTGGGCAGTTCTTC; CDR3aa: CASSPHWGSGSGGQFF
len: 16; d_gene: TRBD2; abundance: .; v_gene: TRBV5-8; j_gene: TRBJ2-3; CDR3nt: TGTGCCAGCAGCTTCGGACTAGCGGGACATACAGATACGCAGTATTTT; CDR3aa: CASSFGLAGHTDTQYF
len: 15; d_gene: TRBD2; abundance: few; v_gene: TRBV11-2; j_gene: TRBJ2-1; CDR3nt: TGTGCCAGCAGCTTGTCGGCTAGCGGGGTGGGTGAGCAGTTCTTC; CDR3aa: CASSLSASGVGEQFF
len: 22; d_gene: TRBD2; abundance: .; v_gene: TRBV24-1; j_gene: TRBJ2-3; CDR3nt: TGTGCCACCAGTAGCCGCCGGCCCTCTAGCGGGAGGACTCAAACTAGCACAGATACGCAGTATTTT; CDR3aa: CATSSRRPSSGRTQTSTDTQYF
len: 12; d_gene: .; abundance: .; v_gene: TRBV10-1; j_gene: TRBJ1-1; CDR3nt: TGCGACATGGGGGCATGGAAGGATGAAGCTTTCTTT; CDR3aa: CDMGAWKDEAFF
len: 13; d_gene: .; abundance: .; v_gene: TRBV19; j_gene: TRBJ2-2; CDR3nt: TGTGCCAGTAGTCCGGCGGGAACCGGGGAGCTGTTTTTT; CDR3aa: CASSPAGTGELFF
len: 17; d_gene: TRBD2; abundance: .; v_gene: TRBV29-1; j_gene: TRBJ2-1; CDR3nt: TGCAGCGCTTACCCCGGGACTAGCGGGAGAGGGTTCAATGAGCAGTTCTTC; CDR3aa: CSAYPGTSGRGFNEQFF
len: 17; d_gene: .; abundance: .; v_gene: TRBV7-9; j_gene: TRBJ1-2; CDR3nt: TGTGCCAGCAGAGCTAGGGCAGTGGACTTTCCTAACTATGGCTACACCTTC; CDR3aa: CASRARAVDFPNYGYTF
len: 18; d_gene: TRBD2; abundance: .; v_gene: TRBV5-3; j_gene: TRBJ2-7; CDR3nt: TGTGCCAGAAGCACCACTAGCGGGAGGGCCTGTTCTGTCCACGAGCAGTACTTC; CDR3aa: CARSTTSGRACSVHEQYF
len: 14; d_gene: .; abundance: .; v_gene: TRBV27; j_gene: TRBJ2-3; CDR3nt: TGTGCCAGCAGTCCCCGGAGGGGCACAGATACGCAGTATTTT; CDR3aa: CASSPRRGTDTQYF
len: 19; d_gene: .; abundance: .; v_gene: TRBV28; j_gene: TRBJ1-4; CDR3nt: TGTGCCAGCAGCTATATTTCATGGAGCGGGGCAGGGCACGATGAAAAACTGTTTTTT; CDR3aa: CASSYISWSGAGHDEKLFF
len: 12; d_gene: .; abundance: .; v_gene: TRBV28; j_gene: TRBJ1-1; CDR3nt: TGTGCCAGCAGTCTAGAAAGGACTGAAGCTTTCTTT; CDR3aa: CASSLERTEAFF
len: 17; d_gene: TRBD1; abundance: .; v_gene: TRBV13; j_gene: TRBJ1-1; CDR3nt: TGTGCCAGCAGCGACCGGGACAGCGCCCCTCTGAACACTGAAGCTTTCTTT; CDR3aa: CASSDRDSAPLNTEAFF
len: 13; d_gene: .; abundance: once; v_gene: TRBV12-5; j_gene: TRBJ1-1; CDR3nt: TGTGCTAGTGGTTCACACATGAACACTGAAGCTTTCTTT; CDR3aa: CASGSHMNTEAFF
len: 16; d_gene: .; abundance: few; v_gene: TRBV21-1; j_gene: TRBJ1-1; CDR3nt: TGTGCCAGCAGCAAAGCCCCGGGACAGGGTAAGGTCGAAGCTTTCTTT; CDR3aa: CASSKAPGQGKVEAFF
len: 15; d_gene: .; abundance: .; v_gene: TRBV7-9; j_gene: TRBJ2-2; CDR3nt: TGTGCCAGCAGCCCGAGGAGTGTCCTGACCGGGGAGCTGTTTTTT; CDR3aa: CASSPRSVLTGELFF
len: 15; d_gene: TRBD1; abundance: .; v_gene: TRBV5-6; j_gene: TRBJ1-5; CDR3nt: TGTGCCAGCAGCAACGGACAGGCCAGCAATCAGCCCCAGCATTTT; CDR3aa: CASSNGQASNQPQHF
len: 13; d_gene: .; abundance: .; v_gene: TRBV9; j_gene: TRBJ1-2; CDR3nt: TGTGCCAGCAGCCAAAAGCTCCAGGGTGCTACCACCTTC; CDR3aa: CASSQKLQGATTF
len: 18; d_gene: .; abundance: .; v_gene: TRBV14; j_gene: TRBJ2-6; CDR3nt: TGTGCCAGCAGCCCGGGGAAAGAGCGCCGCTCTGGGGCCAACGTCCTGACTTTC; CDR3aa: CASSPGKERRSGANVLTF
len: 14; d_gene: .; abundance: .; v_gene: TRBV5-1; j_gene: TRBJ2-1; CDR3nt: TGCGCCAGCAGCCCATACTCTAGCCACAATGAGCAGTTCTTC; CDR3aa: CASSPYSSHNEQFF
len: 16; d_gene: TRBD1; abundance: once; v_gene: TRBV7-2; j_gene: TRBJ1-2; CDR3nt: TGTGCCAGCAGCTCTCGCCACTTATTGACAGGGGTTGGCTACACCTTC; CDR3aa: CASSSRHLLTGVGYTF
len: 15; d_gene: TRBD2; abundance: .; v_gene: TRBV25-1; j_gene: TRBJ2-7; CDR3nt: TGTGCCAGCATCGAAACTTTCGGGGGGGTCTACGAGCAGTACTTC; CDR3aa: CASIETFGGVYEQYF
len: 16; d_gene: .; abundance: .; v_gene: TRBV19; j_gene: TRBJ2-1; CDR3nt: TGTGCCAGTAGTATGGTTTGGGCAACATCCTACAATGAGCAGTTCTTC; CDR3aa: CASSMVWATSYNEQFF
len: 16; d_gene: TRBD1; abundance: .; v_gene: TRBV19; j_gene: TRBJ1-4; CDR3nt: TGTGCCAGTAGTTCCGGGACAGGATTGTCCAATGAAAAACTGTTTTTT; CDR3aa: CASSSGTGLSNEKLFF
len: 15; d_gene: TRBD2; abundance: once; v_gene: TRBV14; j_gene: TRBJ2-7; CDR3nt: TGTGCCAGCCGAGGGAGCGGGAGTGCAACCTACGAGCAGTACTTC; CDR3aa: CASRGSGSATYEQYF
len: 15; d_gene: .; abundance: .; v_gene: TRBV28; j_gene: TRBJ1-5; CDR3nt: TGTGCCAGCAGTCCCCGGGGAGGGATCCGTCAGCCCCAGCATTTT; CDR3aa: CASSPRGGIRQPQHF
len: 15; d_gene: .; abundance: .; v_gene: TRBV6-5; j_gene: TRBJ2-1; CDR3nt: TGTGCCAGCAGTTACCAGCGGCTATCATACAATGAGCAGTTCTTC; CDR3aa: CASSYQRLSYNEQFF
len: 16; d_gene: .; abundance: .; v_gene: TRBV7-2; j_gene: TRBJ2-5; CDR3nt: TGTGCCAGCAGCTTAGTGGAGCACCCTACGCAAGAGACCCAGTACTTC; CDR3aa: CASSLVEHPTQETQYF